Here is one TCR beta chain with its context. Its specificity is not known. The V end was cut by 4 bases, the J end by 2 bases, with 12 bases between. CDR1 and CDR2 from the germline V gene are SEHNR and FQNEAQ (reference sequence). CDR3 length: 15 residues. The data originate from a study of blood T cells in healthy people across ages. Together with a sample-barcoded 5' primer, a J-beta primer mix was included in a second PCR lasting about 7 to 11 cycles. In TCRdb, the 5' RACE reads were re-called with MiXCR into one record per CDR3 protein. The sample has about 1,400,000 distinct CDR3 sequences, 35% to 45% seen once. Findings and caveats of the study: Across samples, TCR beta diversity tracked strongly with naive T cell percentage.

V usage is TRBV7-9 and J usage is TRBJ1-5, with D possibly TRBD1 on 5 matching bases. The sequence was collected from a woman aged 18-29 years in good health. Input material: blood. This chain's CDR3 is CASSSGPFGNQPQHF. CDR3 coding DNA: TGTGCCAGCAGCTCGGGACCGTTTGGCAATCAGCCCCAGCATTTT. The variable domain in full, with the rest retrieved from reference TRBV7-9 and TRBJ1-5, is DTGVSQNPRHKITKRGQNVTFRCDPISEHNRLYWYRQTLGQGPEFLTYFQNEAQLEKSRLLSDRFSAERPKGSFSTLEIQRTEQGDSAMYLCASSSGPFGNQPQHFGDGTRLSIL.